A single sample is the source of the 25 T cell receptor beta chains below, sequenced in a study of radiotherapy plus CTLA-4 blockade in lung cancer. The data were produced by immunoSEQ multiplex PCR, yet TCRdb's version contains in-frame clones alone and is incomplete. The sample lists approximately 25,000 clones, approximately 77% seen once, with approximately 25% in the top ten. The specimen comprised peripheral blood, sampled from a patient treated with radiotherapy plus ipilimumab. The receptors derive from a human donor with non-small cell lung cancer that progressed on radiotherapy plus ipilimumab.

The rearrangement joins TRBV28 to TRBJ1-1; 12 bases match TRBD1. V was clipped by 2 bases and J by 6 bases; unmatched bases: 10. This CDR3 has 17 amino acids. Germline V lookup: CDR1 MDHEN, CDR2 SYDVKM. The CDR3 nucleotides are TGTGCCAGCAGTTTAGACGTCCTCGGGACAGGGGGCTCTGAAGCTTTCTTT. It is translated as CASSLDVLGTGGSEAFF.

CDR3 DNA sequence: TGTGCCAGCCTGGCAGGGGGCGCCGGCACCGGGGAGCTGTTTTTT. Its protein product is CASLAGGAGTGELFF. The V and J genes are TRBV6-5 and TRBJ2-2, with TRBD1 matching 8 bases. Germline V gives CDR1 MNHEY, CDR2 SVGAGI. This CDR3 comprises 15 residues. The V and J ends lost 8 bases and 4 bases, in that order; junction bases with no gene match: 9.

This clone was recorded a few times. The chain is built from TRBV15 and TRBJ2-1; the D gene is possibly TRBD2 (5 bases). V was trimmed by 0 bases and J by 8 bases, leaving 11 bases between them. The germline V gene encodes CDR1 LNHNV and CDR2 YYDKDF (reference sequence). The CDR3 consists of 14 residues. The CDR3 loop reads CATSRDLAGDEQFF. In DNA form, the CDR3 reads TGTGCCACCAGCAGAGATCTAGCCGGGGATGAGCAGTTCTTC.

There are a few counts of this clone. V and J are TRBV19 and TRBJ2-7; D is perhaps TRBD2 (7 bases). The CDR3 consists of 15 residues. Looked up from germline, CDR1 is LNHDA and CDR2 is SQIVND (reference sequence). CDR3 region: CATSLAAGASYEQYF. Written as DNA, the CDR3 is TGTGCTACGTCTCTTGCGGCGGGGGCCTCCTACGAGCAGTACTTC.

The chain combines TRBV5-1 with TRBJ1-1, with D tentatively TRBD1 (5 bases). The CDR3 contains 15 residues. Trimming cost V 0 bases and J 4 bases, with 13 bases left between them. The germline V gene has CDR1 SGHRS and CDR2 YFSETQ. The chain's CDR3 is CASSLGGVLPTEAFF. Here the CDR3 DNA reads TGCGCCAGCAGCTTGGGAGGGGTCCTGCCCACTGAAGCTTTCTTT.

The V gene is TRBV11-1, the J gene TRBJ2-5; D ambiguous. CDR3 length equals 15 residues. Looked up from germline, CDR1 is SGHAT and CDR2 is FQDESV (reference sequence). With 3 bases removed from V and 0 bases from J, the gap between germline ends came to 11 bases. The CDR3 sequence is CASSLIRGYQETQYF. CDR3 sequence (DNA): TGTGCCAGCAGCTTGATCCGTGGGTACCAAGAGACCCAGTACTTC. The whole variable domain, filled in from reference TRBV11-1 and TRBJ2-5, reads EAEVAQSPRYKITEKSQAVAFWCDPISGHATLYWYRQILGQGPELLVQFQDESVVDDSQLPKDRFSAERLKGVDSTLKIQPAELGDSAMYLCASSLIRGYQETQYFGPGTRLLVL.

The chain uses TRBV16 and TRBJ2-5, with D unresolved. This CDR3 comprises 14 residues. Per germline, CDR1 KGHSY and CDR2 FQNENV. V was shortened by 4 bases and J by 5 bases, with 14 bases between the two germline ends. The CDR3 nucleotides read TGTGCCAGCAGCCGCGTGGCAGTCGGGGAGACCCAGTACTTC. Translation: CASSRVAVGETQYF.

The chain links TRBV5-1 to TRBJ2-7; 11 bases fit TRBD2. The germline CDR1 and CDR2 sequences are SGHRS and YFSETQ. The V gene end was trimmed by 3 bases and the J gene end by 4 bases; junction bases not matched to a gene: 6. The length of the CDR3 is 15 residues. CDR3 DNA sequence: TGCGCCAGCAGCTCGACTAGCGGGACCATATACGAGCAGTACTTC. Protein product: CASSSTSGTIYEQYF.

This chain uses TRBV6-1 with TRBJ1-2; the D gene is possibly TRBD1 (6 bases). The length of the CDR3 is 13 residues. Germline-derived CDR1 and CDR2 are MNHNS and SASEGT. V was clipped by 8 bases and J by 1 base, with 11 bases between them. The CDR3 loop is CASGQGNNYGYTF. CDR3 in DNA: TGTGCCAGCGGGCAGGGGAATAACTATGGCTACACCTTC.

The chain uses TRBV4-2 and TRBJ2-2; 9 bases are a match to TRBD2. The V segment lost 4 bases and the J segment 1 base; nucleotides outside the gene matches: 4. This CDR3 is 16 amino acids long. CDR1 is LGHNA, CDR2 YNFKEQ, per germline. In nucleotides, the CDR3 is TGTGCCAGCAGCCCCTCGACTAGCGGGAACACCGGGGAGCTGTTTTTT. Amino acid sequence: CASSPSTSGNTGELFF.

The DNA for the CDR3 is TGTGCCACCAGCAGAGATAGGGGGTGGGGAGCTTTCTTT. Protein product: CATSRDRGWGAFF. The V gene is TRBV15, the J gene TRBJ1-1; maybe TRBD1 (6 bases). The CDR3 has 13 residues. Between the trimmed V and J ends, which lost 0 bases and 10 bases, there was a span of 12 bases. CDR1 and CDR2 (germline): LNHNV, YYDKDF (reference sequence).

The chain employs TRBV7-2 and TRBJ1-2, with TRBD1 matching over 7 bases. Germline CDR1 and CDR2: SGHTA and FQGNSA. V trimming: 6 bases; J trimming: 6 bases; junction bases outside the gene matches: 13. This CDR3 region has 15 residues. CDR3 loop: CASSTGASLGDGYTF. The CDR3, as DNA: TGTGCCAGCAGTACAGGGGCTTCCCTGGGCGATGGCTACACCTTC. Using reference TRBV7-2 and TRBJ1-2 for the parts outside the CDR3, the full variable domain is GAGVSQSPSNKVTEKGKDVELRCDPISGHTALYWYRQSLGQGLEFLIYFQGNSAPDKSGLPSDRFSAERTGGSVSTLTIQRTQQEDSAVYLCASSTGASLGDGYTFGSGTRLTVV.

The rearrangement joins TRBV28 to TRBJ1-2; D is uncertain. The CDR3 length is 12 residues. Germline loops: CDR1 MDHEN, CDR2 SYDVKM. Between the trimmed V and J ends, which lost 5 bases and 8 bases, there was a span of 12 bases. DNA of the CDR3: TGTGCCAGCAGTGCAAGGGATCGCGGCTACACCTTC. It codes for CASSARDRGYTF.

The chain carries TRBV21-1 and TRBJ1-2; TRBD1 is the table's D call, not checked against the DNA. TRBV21-1 is an annotated pseudogene. This CDR3 is built from 10 residues. DNA of the CDR3: TGTGCCACCCAGAAATATGGCTACACCTTC. This codes for CATQKYGYTF.

The chain recombines TRBV15 with TRBJ2-1, with unresolved D. The CDR3 runs to 15 residues. The V gene's germline CDR1 is LNHNV and CDR2 YYDKDF (reference sequence). Trimming stripped 0 bases from V and 0 bases from J, with 6 bases between. The CDR3 sequence: CATSRDRLSYNEQFF. DNA of the CDR3: TGTGCCACCAGCAGAGATAGGCTCTCCTACAATGAGCAGTTCTTC.

The chain combines TRBV5-4 with TRBJ2-1, with D perhaps matching TRBD1 (5 bases). This CDR3 comprises 15 residues. The V gene's germline CDR1 is SGHNT and CDR2 YYREEE (reference sequence). The V gene lost 0 bases and the J gene lost 5 bases, with 12 bases spanning the gap. The CDR3 spells CASSLAVSRDNEQFF. The CDR3 DNA is TGTGCCAGCAGCTTGGCAGTAAGCAGGGACAATGAGCAGTTCTTC.

This clone was picked up one time. The V call is TRBV4-1, the J call TRBJ1-1; D is unclear. Germline CDR1 MGHRA, CDR2 YSYEKL. V was cut by 4 bases and J by 0 bases, with 12 bases left in between. The CDR3 is 15 amino acids. The CDR3 spells CASSPILRLNTEAFF. CDR3 DNA sequence: TGCGCCAGCAGCCCCATTTTAAGGTTGAACACTGAAGCTTTCTTT.

This clone was observed a few times. V usage is TRBV7-9 and J usage is TRBJ1-4; tentative D call: TRBD1 (5 bases). This CDR3 is 14 amino acids long. The V gene's germline CDR1 is SEHNR and CDR2 FQNEAQ (reference sequence). The V end was cut by 3 bases, the J end by 2 bases, with 7 bases between. The CDR3 DNA reads as TGTGCCAGCAGCTTCGACAGCACTAATGAAAAACTGTTTTTT. Its protein product is CASSFDSTNEKLFF.

This rearrangement joins TRBV7-2 to TRBJ1-5; 8 bases match TRBD1. This CDR3 is built from 16 residues. The germline gives CDR1 SGHTA, CDR2 FQGNSA. With 4 bases clipped from V and 4 bases from J, the junction kept 9 bases outside the gene matches. CDR3 DNA: TGTGCCAGCAGCTCCCAGACAGGGGTGGGAAATCAGCCCCAGCATTTT. This gives the protein CASSSQTGVGNQPQHF.

This clone occurred a few times. The chain couples TRBV25-1 to TRBJ1-1, with 7 bases that match TRBD1. The CDR3 has 17 residues. CDR1 and CDR2 from the germline V gene are MGHDK and SYGVNS. V was pared by 1 base and J by 0 bases, with 8 bases of the junction left unmatched. The CDR3 region is CASSEFNQGGVNTEAFF. As DNA, the CDR3 is TGTGCCAGCAGTGAATTTAACCAGGGGGGAGTGAACACTGAAGCTTTCTTT.

The chain carries TRBV28 and TRBJ1-1, with TRBD1 identical over 8 bases. After removal of 6 bases from V and 1 base from J, the junction contained 7 bases not matched to a gene. Germline V CDR1 and CDR2: MDHEN, SYDVKM. The CDR3 runs 15 residues. The CDR3 sequence is CASRTGALSNTEAFF. The CDR3 DNA is TGTGCCAGCAGGACAGGGGCCCTTTCGAACACTGAAGCTTTCTTT.

The rearrangement uses TRBV6-5 and TRBJ2-1; a weak D match, TRBD1 (5 bases). Germline CDR1 MNHEY, CDR2 SVGAGI. The CDR3 loop spans 15 amino acids. V gave up 3 bases and J gave up 10 bases, with 19 bases separating them. CDR3 in amino acids: CASSYHSGRLGEQFF. For the CDR3, the DNA is TGTGCCAGCAGTTATCATTCAGGGCGTTTAGGGGAGCAGTTCTTC.

The rearrangement links TRBV27 to TRBJ1-1; D perhaps matches TRBD1 (6 bases). Deletions cut 5 bases from V and 5 bases from J, with 18 bases between. In germline, CDR1 is MNHEY, CDR2 SMNVEV (reference sequence). The CDR3 sequence is 15 residues long. The CDR3 DNA reads TGTGCCAGCAGTGCCCGCACAGGGATGAGGACTGAAGCTTTCTTT. It is translated as CASSARTGMRTEAFF.

CDR3 residues: CASSKGRESFYEQYF. CDR3 nucleotides: TGTGCCAGCAGCAAAGGGAGGGAAAGCTTCTACGAGCAGTACTTC. The gene calls are TRBV7-2 and TRBJ2-7; 7 nucleotides agree with TRBD2. V lost 5 bases and J lost 3; bases outside the gene matches: 10. The CDR3 covers 15 residues. Germline V gene sequence: CDR1 SGHTA, CDR2 FQGNSA.

V usage is TRBV5-1 and J usage is TRBJ2-7, with 8 bases lining up with TRBD1. The J segment lost 2 bases and the V segment lost 4 bases, leaving 5 bases of the junction unmatched. Germline loops: CDR1 SGHRS, CDR2 YFSETQ. This CDR3 comprises 14 residues. DNA of the CDR3: TGCGCCAGCAGCCGGGGACAGGACCCCTACGAGCAGTACTTC. Protein: CASSRGQDPYEQYF.